This T cell receptor (beta chain) was sequenced during a study of cytomegalovirus exposure and HLA in healthy donors. Germline V gene data show CDR1 as SGHTA and CDR2 as FQGNSA. The CDR3 length is 14 residues. Trimming at V came to 7 bases and at J to 7 bases, leaving 12 bases not matched to a gene. Primers: 60 Vbeta forward and 13 Jbeta reverse. Measured with immunoSEQ multiplex PCR; TCRdb has only the in-frame clones, and not every one. The sample has around 140,000 clones, over 65% seen once. This clone has more than one count but fewer than ten. The chain is built from TRBV7-2 and TRBJ2-7; 8 bases fit TRBD1. The sample taken for sequencing was PBMCs. This receptor was identified in a female donor in good health and CMV-seropositive. The CDR3 sequence: CASTSFTGGVEQYF. The CDR3 coding sequence is TGTGCCAGCACCTCCTTTACAGGGGGTGTTGAGCAGTACTTC.